Presented here are 30 T cell receptor beta chains from one specimen sequenced in a study of OX40 agonist ivuxolimab in advanced cancers. Clones were sequenced by immunoSEQ multiplex PCR, and TCRdb holds only the in-frame ones, with some missing. This sample has about 45,000 clones; over 65% occur once, and the top ten carry approximately 15%. The sample was CD4+ or CD8+ T cells sorted from blood, taken in a trial of the OX40 agonist ivuxolimab. These receptor sequences come from an adult with an advanced solid tumor such as melanoma, head and neck, liver or kidney cancer.

This chain connects TRBV19 to TRBJ2-1; 10 nucleotides match TRBD2. This CDR3 spans 16 amino acids. Germline CDR1 reads LNHDA; CDR2 reads SQIVND (reference sequence). V shed 0 bases and J 12 bases; nucleotides not matched to a gene: 11. The CDR3, as DNA: TGTGCCAGTAGTATAGACTCTAGCGGGAGCTTAATCCGGCAGTTCTTC. This codes for CASSIDSSGSLIRQFF.

V is TRBV11-3 and J is TRBJ2-1; tentatively, D is TRBD1 (5 bases). CDR3 length equals 13 residues. V gave up 4 bases and J gave up 7 bases, with 11 bases separating them. Per the germline V gene, CDR1 is SGHNT and CDR2 is YENEEA. The CDR3: CASSSRGRNEQFF. In nucleotides, the CDR3 is TGTGCCAGCAGCTCAAGGGGTAGAAATGAGCAGTTCTTC.

The V and J genes are TRBV5-4 and TRBJ1-2; possibly TRBD1 for D (5 bases). Germline V gene sequence: CDR1 SGHNT, CDR2 YYREEE (reference sequence). The ends were cut back, 0 bases at V and 7 bases at J, with 10 bases in the middle. The CDR3 covers 13 residues. CDR3 loop: CASSLEGVRGYTF. The CDR3 nucleotides read TGTGCCAGCAGCTTGGAAGGGGTACGTGGCTACACCTTC.

The V gene is TRBV9, the J gene TRBJ2-5; tentative D call: TRBD2 (6 bases). Germline CDR1 and CDR2: SGDLS and YYNGEE. V gave up 0 bases and J gave up 5 bases, with 14 bases separating them. The CDR3 is made up of 15 amino acids. CDR3 amino acids: CASSVGGTGMETQYF. CDR3 nucleotide sequence: TGTGCCAGCAGCGTAGGCGGGACGGGGATGGAGACCCAGTACTTC.

This chain uses TRBV6-1 with TRBJ1-4; perhaps TRBD1 as D (6 bases). From germline, CDR1 is MNHNS and CDR2 SASEGT. Trimming took off 0 bases at V and 1 base at J, with 18 bases between the two ends. The CDR3 consists of 19 residues. CDR3 residues: CASSEALGRGGLTNEKLFF. CDR3 in DNA: TGTGCCAGCAGTGAAGCGCTTGGCAGGGGTGGTTTAACTAATGAAAAACTGTTTTTT.

The chain has TRBV29-1 and TRBJ1-1; D unresolved. Germline-derived CDR1 and CDR2 are SQVTM and ANQGSEA. V lost 2 bases, J lost 0 bases, and 10 bases lay in between. CDR3 size: 14 residues. Here the CDR3 DNA reads TGCAGCGTTGAACGGGGTGGGATGAACACTGAAGCTTTCTTT. As protein: CSVERGGMNTEAFF.

The chain recombines TRBV21-1 with TRBJ1-1; the D call of TRBD1 is as the table states it, not checked on the DNA. TRBV21-1 is a known pseudogene. The CDR3 extends over 15 amino acids. In DNA, the CDR3 is TGTGCCAGCAGCAAAGGGGGACAGGGACGGACTGAAGCTTTCTTT. Translating gives CASSKGGQGRTEAFF.

This chain uses TRBV7-6 with TRBJ1-1; no clear D. Trimming removed 5 bases from V and 0 bases from J, with 7 bases in between. The CDR3 length is 13 residues. The germline gives CDR1 SGHVS, CDR2 FNYEAQ. DNA for the CDR3: TGTGCCAGCAGCCCCTCTATGAACACTGAAGCTTTCTTT. Its protein product is CASSPSMNTEAFF.

This chain connects TRBV4-1 to TRBJ2-7, with D maybe TRBD1 (5 bases). Germline V gene data show CDR1 as MGHRA and CDR2 as YSYEKL. This CDR3 region has 16 residues. Deletions cut 1 base from V and 1 base from J, with 14 bases between. The CDR3, as DNA: TGCGCCAGCAGCCAAGTTCCTAAGGGGAATTCCTACGAGCAGTACTTC. It translates to CASSQVPKGNSYEQYF.

A remark on this clone: This CDR3 is also generated by other DNA sequences in the sample. The V and J genes are TRBV28 and TRBJ2-1; 9 bases are a match to TRBD2. Germline V gene data show CDR1 as MDHEN and CDR2 as SYDVKM. The CDR3 is 15 residues long. After removal of 3 bases from V and 1 base from J, the junction contained 1 base not matched to a gene. CDR3 sequence reads: CASSFSGSSYNEQFF. The CDR3 bases are TGTGCCAGCAGTTTTAGCGGGAGTTCCTACAATGAGCAGTTCTTC. The whole variable domain, remainder taken from reference TRBV28 and TRBJ2-1, is DVKVTQSSRYLVKRTGEKVFLECVQDMDHENMFWYRQDPGLGLRLIYFSYDVKMKEKGDIPEGYSVSREKKERFSLILESASTNQTSMYLCASSFSGSSYNEQFFGPGTRLTVL.

In regard to this clone: A junction end diverges from the germline sequence, so it may reflect a read error. CDR3 amino acids: CTSTNTGELFF. The CDR3 DNA is TGTACCAGCACGAACACCGGGGAGCTGTTTTTT. This chain links TRBV27 with TRBJ2-2; D is unclear. The CDR3 consists of 11 residues. The germline gives CDR1 MNHEY, CDR2 SMNVEV (reference sequence).

This clone was counted only a few times. The J gene is TRBJ2-7, the V gene TRBV4-1, with D possibly TRBD1 on 7 matching bases. Germline CDR1 is MGHRA and CDR2 is YSYEKL. The CDR3 extends over 15 amino acids. V lost 1 base and J lost 5, with 15 bases in between. CDR3 nucleotide sequence: TGCGCCAGCAGCCAAGCGATTACAGGGGAGGACGAGCAGTACTTC. Its translation: CASSQAITGEDEQYF.

The J gene is TRBJ1-1, the V gene TRBV5-5; D gene unclear. Per germline, CDR1 SGHKS and CDR2 YYEKEE (reference sequence). Between the trimmed V and J ends, which lost 0 bases and 1 base, there was a span of 7 bases. CDR3 size: 14 residues. The DNA for the CDR3 is TGTGCCAGCAGCTTGGGACACGGGAACACTGAAGCTTTCTTT. Translated, it gives CASSLGHGNTEAFF.

This CDR3 reads CASSPIVAGDNEQFF. The CDR3 coding sequence is TGTGCCAGCTCACCAATAGTAGCGGGAGACAATGAGCAGTTCTTC. The chain carries TRBV18 and TRBJ2-1, with 9 bases that match TRBD2. Unmatched junction bases numbered 4, after V lost 2 bases and J lost 5 bases. The CDR3 spans 15 residues. Per germline, CDR1 KGHSH and CDR2 LQKENI.

CDR3 DNA sequence: TGTGCCAGCAGTTTCGGGACAGGCGGCACTTCAGATACGCAGTATTTT. This encodes CASSFGTGGTSDTQYF. The rearrangement joins TRBV28 to TRBJ2-3; 8 bases agree with TRBD1. Germline trimming cut 3 bases from V and 4 bases from J; bases unmatched to any gene: 9. Germline V lookup: CDR1 MDHEN, CDR2 SYDVKM. There are 16 residues in the CDR3.

The rearrangement joins TRBV7-6 to TRBJ2-1; the D gene could be TRBD1 or TRBD2 (5 bases each). Germline V gives CDR1 SGHVS, CDR2 FNYEAQ. The V and J ends lost 4 bases and 0 bases respectively, with 16 bases between them. CDR3 length: 17 amino acids. The CDR3 DNA reads as TGTGCCAGCAGCTCCACTGGGGGTCGGAGCTCCTACAATGAGCAGTTCTTC. As protein: CASSSTGGRSSYNEQFF.

Sample share makes this clone medium-sized. The V call is TRBV25-1, the J call TRBJ2-1; D is uncertain. V was pared by 3 bases and J by 10 bases, with 10 bases between. From germline, CDR1 is MGHDK and CDR2 SYGVNS. This CDR3 spans 12 amino acids. The CDR3 loop reads CASSEGRLEQFF. The CDR3 region has the DNA TGTGCCAGCAGTGAGGGCCGTTTGGAGCAGTTCTTC.

Remarks on this clone: Additional DNA sequences in this sample encode the identical CDR3. The rearrangement links TRBV5-4 to TRBJ2-7; D unresolved. The CDR3 sequence is 11 residues long. The V gene lost 0 bases and the J gene lost 4 bases, with 2 bases spanning the gap. Germline V lookup: CDR1 SGHNT, CDR2 YYREEE (reference sequence). The CDR3: CASSLGYEQYF. In DNA form, the CDR3 reads TGTGCCAGCAGCTTGGGGTACGAGCAGTACTTC.

The chain employs TRBV6-5 and TRBJ2-3; D is undetermined. Germline values: CDR1 MNHEY, CDR2 SVGAGI. This CDR3 is 12 amino acids long. V shed 5 bases and J shed 7 bases, with 10 bases lying between them. For the CDR3, the DNA is TGTGCCAGCAGTACCCACTCGTATACGCAGTATTTT. Its protein product is CASSTHSYTQYF.

The chain couples TRBV28 to TRBJ2-5, with D uncertain. Germline V gene data show CDR1 as MDHEN and CDR2 as SYDVKM. V shed 6 bases and J shed 1 base, with 18 bases lying between them. This CDR3 is built from 16 residues. The CDR3, as DNA: TGTGCCAGCAGGTCTTCCGGCGGCCAAATCCAAGAGACCCAGTACTTC. Protein product: CASRSSGGQIQETQYF.

Of note for this clone: This sequence may be a read error, since a much larger clone differs from it by one base. This chain links TRBV6-1 with TRBJ1-3; no clear D. Germline loops: CDR1 MNHNS, CDR2 SASEGT. The CDR3 contains 16 residues. The CDR3 sequence: CAISEQSGDSGNTVYF. The CDR3 DNA reads TGTGCCATCAGTGAGCAATCAGGTGACTCTGGAAACACCGTATATTTT.

V gene TRBV18 combines with J gene TRBJ2-1, with 13 bases fitting TRBD2. Unmatched junction bases numbered 1, after V lost 3 bases and J lost 2 bases. Germline CDR1 KGHSH, CDR2 LQKENI. This CDR3 spans 16 amino acids. The CDR3 coding sequence is TGTGCCAGCTCACCCGGGACTAGCGGGGCCTACAATGAGCAGTTCTTC. It encodes CASSPGTSGAYNEQFF.

The genes are TRBV19 and TRBJ2-5; no definite D call. Germline-derived CDR1 and CDR2 are LNHDA and SQIVND (reference sequence). Trimming cost V 4 bases and J 5 bases, with 14 bases left between them. The CDR3 is 14 residues long. The CDR3 nucleotides are TGTGCCAGTAGTAAAGCCGGTAGAGACGAGACCCAGTACTTC. Protein: CASSKAGRDETQYF.

DNA for the CDR3: TGCGCCAGCAGCCCCCTAGCGGACCCCGAAGAGACCCAGTACTTC. This translates into CASSPLADPEETQYF. The rearrangement links TRBV4-1 to TRBJ2-5, with 7 bases matching TRBD2. This CDR3 has 15 residues. Unmatched junction bases numbered 8, after V lost 4 bases and J lost 3 bases. CDR1 MGHRA and CDR2 YSYEKL come from the germline V gene.

The chain employs TRBV5-6 and TRBJ1-1; weak D call: TRBD1 (5 bases). Trimming removed 3 bases from V and 8 bases from J, with 8 bases in between. Germline assignment: CDR1 SGHDT and CDR2 YYEEEE. The CDR3 covers 11 residues. The CDR3 sequence is CASSSRVEAFF. CDR3 sequence (DNA): TGTGCCAGCAGCTCCAGGGTGGAAGCTTTCTTT.

The chain recombines TRBV4-1 with TRBJ2-5, with D possibly matching TRBD1 (5 bases). Trimming removed 1 base at V and 2 bases at J, with 8 bases between. Germline V CDR1 and CDR2: MGHRA, YSYEKL. The CDR3 length is 14 residues. In DNA, the CDR3 is TGCGCCAGCAGCCAAGGGGGCCAGCAAGAGACCCAGTACTTC. Protein product: CASSQGGQQETQYF.

This chain joins TRBV7-9 and TRBJ2-1; D ambiguous. V lost 4 bases to trimming and J lost 2 bases, with 6 bases between them. This CDR3 has 13 residues. The germline V gene encodes CDR1 SEHNR and CDR2 FQNEAQ (reference sequence). The CDR3 bases are TGTGCCAGCAGCTCGACAACCTACAATGAGCAGTTCTTC. Its protein is CASSSTTYNEQFF.

The chain links TRBV7-6 to TRBJ2-7, with 10 bases lining up with TRBD1. Germline assignment: CDR1 SGHVS and CDR2 FNYEAQ. The V and J ends lost 8 bases and 4 bases, in that order; junction bases with no gene match: 2. This CDR3 region has 12 residues. The CDR3 reads CASGTGAYEQYF. DNA for the CDR3: TGTGCCAGCGGGACAGGGGCGTACGAGCAGTACTTC.

This sequence joins TRBV30 and TRBJ1-1; a possible D gene is TRBD1 (5 bases). V dropped 4 bases and J dropped 1 base, with 13 bases sitting between them. Germline CDR1 and CDR2: GTSNPN and SVGIG (reference sequence). CDR3 length: 14 residues. CDR3 nucleotide sequence: TGTGCCTGGACCCGAGGGGCAGCGAACACTGAAGCTTTCTTT. It specifies CAWTRGAANTEAFF.

The chain has TRBV6-1 and TRBJ1-1, with D unclear. Between the trimmed V and J ends, which lost 7 bases and 2 bases, there was a span of 14 bases. This CDR3 spans 14 amino acids. Germline V gives CDR1 MNHNS, CDR2 SASEGT. CDR3 nucleotide sequence: TGTGCCAGCACCCTTATCGGAGCTAACACTGAAGCTTTCTTT. Protein: CASTLIGANTEAFF.